This TCR beta chain was captured in a study of blood T cell repertoires in COVID-19. Germline CDR1 is SGHRS and CDR2 is YFSETQ. The junction had 3 bases not matched to a gene; V was cut back by 4 bases and J by 3 bases. This CDR3 is built from 15 residues. Here immunoSEQ multiplex PCR was the method, and the copy in TCRdb shows in-frame clones only, minus some. The data show 90,000 to 120,000 clones, about 80% seen once. Input material: peripheral blood. The gene calls are TRBV5-1 and TRBJ2-1; TRBD2 matches 11 bases. The TCR was taken from an older man with acute or convalescent COVID-19. The CDR3 protein is CASSPGLAGYNEQFF. Here the CDR3 DNA reads TGCGCCAGCAGCCCCGGACTAGCGGGCTACAATGAGCAGTTCTTC.